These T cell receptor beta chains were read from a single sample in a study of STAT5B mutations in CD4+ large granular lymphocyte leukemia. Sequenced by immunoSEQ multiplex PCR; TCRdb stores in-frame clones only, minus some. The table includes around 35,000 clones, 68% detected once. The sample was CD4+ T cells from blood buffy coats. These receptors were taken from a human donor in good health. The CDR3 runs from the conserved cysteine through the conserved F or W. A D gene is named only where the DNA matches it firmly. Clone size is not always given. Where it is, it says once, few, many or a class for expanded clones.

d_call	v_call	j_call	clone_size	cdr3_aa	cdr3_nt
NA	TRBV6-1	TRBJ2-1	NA	CASGDATYNEQFF	TGTGCCAGCGGTGACGCCACGTACAATGAGCAGTTCTTC
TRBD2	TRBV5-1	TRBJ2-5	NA	CASSLVGSGGELGTQYF	TGCGCCAGCAGCTTGGTCGGTAGCGGGGGAGAGCTTGGGACCCAGTACTTC
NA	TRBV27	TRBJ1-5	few	CASSSDIYSNQPQHF	TGTGCCAGCAGTTCGGACATATACAGCAATCAGCCCCAGCATTTT
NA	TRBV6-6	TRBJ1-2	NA	CASKRNNYGYTF	TGTGCCAGCAAAAGAAACAACTATGGCTACACCTTC
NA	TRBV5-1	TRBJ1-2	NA	CASRYGTKGGAEGYTF	TGCGCCAGCAGATACGGAACGAAGGGGGGGGCGGAAGGCTACACCTTC
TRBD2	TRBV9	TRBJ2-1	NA	CASSEGGLAGPQFF	TGTGCCAGCAGCGAGGGTGGGCTAGCGGGGCCGCAGTTCTTC
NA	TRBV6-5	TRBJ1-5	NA	CASSYIRNQPQHF	TGTGCCAGCAGTTACATCCGCAATCAGCCCCAGCATTTT
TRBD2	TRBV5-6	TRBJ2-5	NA	CASSLRGGGTGGETQYF	TGTGCCAGCAGCTTGCGTGGGGGAGGTACCGGGGGGGAGACCCAGTACTTC
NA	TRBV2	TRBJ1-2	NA	CATRGGGVSFGYTF	TGTGCCACCAGGGGAGGGGGTGTTTCTTTTGGCTACACCTTC
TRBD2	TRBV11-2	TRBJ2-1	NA	CASSLWEGAALYNEQFF	TGTGCCAGCAGCTTATGGGAGGGAGCGGCCCTCTACAATGAGCAGTTCTTC
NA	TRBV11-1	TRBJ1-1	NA	CASSLVGITEAFF	TGTGCCAGCAGCTTAGTAGGCATCACTGAAGCTTTCTTT
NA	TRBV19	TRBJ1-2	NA	CASSSSGGGYGYTF	TGTGCCAGTAGTTCCTCCGGGGGCGGCTATGGCTACACCTTC
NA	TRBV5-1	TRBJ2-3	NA	CASSLGQEVTQYF	TGCGCCAGCAGCTTAGGGCAGGAGGTTACGCAGTATTTT
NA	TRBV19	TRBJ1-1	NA	CASTPAVNTEAFF	TGTGCCAGTACCCCGGCGGTGAACACTGAAGCTTTCTTT
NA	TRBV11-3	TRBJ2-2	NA	CASSVVDTGELFF	TGTGCCAGCAGCGTCGTGGACACCGGGGAGCTGTTTTTT
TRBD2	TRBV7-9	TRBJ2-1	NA	CASSLTPGLAGEGQFF	TGTGCCAGCAGCTTAACCCCCGGACTAGCGGGGGAAGGGCAGTTCTTC
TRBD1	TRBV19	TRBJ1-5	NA	CASSIGLDRGGQPQHF	TGTGCCAGTAGTATAGGTCTCGACAGGGGAGGGCAGCCCCAGCATTTT
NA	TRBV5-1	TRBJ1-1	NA	CASSFAGQGVNTEAFF	TGCGCCAGCAGCTTCGCAGGCCAAGGGGTGAACACTGAAGCTTTCTTT
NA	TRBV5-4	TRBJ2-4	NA	CASSSGGGAKNIQYF	TGTGCCAGCAGCTCGGGGGGCGGGGCCAAAAACATTCAGTACTTC
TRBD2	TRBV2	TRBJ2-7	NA	CASSSGASGGGYEQYF	TGTGCCAGCAGTTCAGGGGCTAGCGGGGGGGGATACGAGCAGTACTTC
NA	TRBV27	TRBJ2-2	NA	CASSSKGPGELFF	TGTGCCAGCAGTTCTAAGGGGCCCGGGGAGCTGTTTTTT
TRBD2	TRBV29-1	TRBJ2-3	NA	CSVEALAGAASLDTQYF	TGCAGCGTTGAAGCTCTAGCGGGGGCTGCCAGTTTAGATACGCAGTATTTT
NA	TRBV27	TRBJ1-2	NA	CASSFGRGNYGYTF	TGTGCCAGCAGTTTCGGGAGGGGCAACTATGGCTACACCTTC
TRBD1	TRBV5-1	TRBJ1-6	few	CASSPGQGNSPLHF	TGCGCCAGCAGCCCGGGACAGGGAAATTCACCCCTCCACTTT
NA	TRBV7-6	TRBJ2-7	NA	CASTPMGSYEQYF	TGTGCCAGCACCCCCATGGGGTCCTACGAGCAGTACTTC
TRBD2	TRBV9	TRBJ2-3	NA	CASSVAGTSGVDSDTQYF	TGTGCCAGCAGCGTAGCCGGGACTAGCGGGGTAGACTCAGATACGCAGTATTTT
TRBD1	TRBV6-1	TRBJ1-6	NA	CASGPRTGRNSPLHF	TGTGCCAGTGGACCCAGGACAGGGAGGAACTCACCCCTCCACTTT
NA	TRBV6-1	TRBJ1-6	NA	CASSAQLTDNSPLHF	TGTGCCAGCAGTGCCCAGTTGACTGATAATTCACCCCTCCACTTT
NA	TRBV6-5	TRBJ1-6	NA	CASSFLTYSPLHF	TGTGCCAGCAGTTTCCTAACCTACTCACCCCTCCACTTT
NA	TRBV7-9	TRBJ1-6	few	CASSPKTVGSPLHF	TGTGCCAGCAGCCCCAAGACAGTAGGCTCACCCCTCCACTTT
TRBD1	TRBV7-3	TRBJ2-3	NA	CASSPDRGRWDTQYF	TGTGCCAGCAGCCCGGACAGGGGTCGATGGGATACGCAGTATTTT
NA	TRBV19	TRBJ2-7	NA	CASSDRERPGYEQYF	TGTGCCAGTAGTGACCGGGAAAGACCCGGCTACGAGCAGTACTTC
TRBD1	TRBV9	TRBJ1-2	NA	CASSVGPGTGEWYGYTF	TGTGCCAGCAGCGTAGGCCCCGGGACAGGGGAGTGGTATGGCTACACCTTC
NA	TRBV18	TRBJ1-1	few	CASSPWFAENTEAFF	TGTGCCAGCTCACCCTGGTTTGCCGAAAACACTGAAGCTTTCTTT
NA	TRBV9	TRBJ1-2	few	CASSAFNRDGYTF	TGTGCCAGCAGCGCATTCAACAGGGATGGCTACACCTTC
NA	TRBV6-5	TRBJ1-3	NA	CATGRSSGNTIYF	TGTGCCACGGGACGTAGCTCTGGAAACACCATATATTTT
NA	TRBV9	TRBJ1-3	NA	CASSVGLGVAGNTIYF	TGTGCCAGCAGCGTAGGGCTCGGAGTAGCTGGAAACACCATATATTTT
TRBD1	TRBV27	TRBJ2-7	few	CASSRRGQYYEQYF	TGTGCCAGCAGCCGCCGGGGACAGTACTACGAGCAGTACTTC
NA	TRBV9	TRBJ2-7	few	CASSASQGSHEQYF	TGTGCCAGCAGCGCCTCACAGGGTTCCCACGAGCAGTACTTC
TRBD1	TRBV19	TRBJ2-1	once	CASSTGQGLIYNEQFF	TGTGCCAGTAGTACTGGACAGGGTTTAATTTACAATGAGCAGTTCTTC
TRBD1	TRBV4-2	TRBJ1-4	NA	CASSQLQGANEKLFF	TGTGCCAGCAGCCAATTGCAGGGGGCTAATGAAAAACTGTTTTTT
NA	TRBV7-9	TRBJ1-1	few	CASSLDLMNTEAFF	TGTGCCAGCAGCCTTGACCTCATGAACACTGAAGCTTTCTTT